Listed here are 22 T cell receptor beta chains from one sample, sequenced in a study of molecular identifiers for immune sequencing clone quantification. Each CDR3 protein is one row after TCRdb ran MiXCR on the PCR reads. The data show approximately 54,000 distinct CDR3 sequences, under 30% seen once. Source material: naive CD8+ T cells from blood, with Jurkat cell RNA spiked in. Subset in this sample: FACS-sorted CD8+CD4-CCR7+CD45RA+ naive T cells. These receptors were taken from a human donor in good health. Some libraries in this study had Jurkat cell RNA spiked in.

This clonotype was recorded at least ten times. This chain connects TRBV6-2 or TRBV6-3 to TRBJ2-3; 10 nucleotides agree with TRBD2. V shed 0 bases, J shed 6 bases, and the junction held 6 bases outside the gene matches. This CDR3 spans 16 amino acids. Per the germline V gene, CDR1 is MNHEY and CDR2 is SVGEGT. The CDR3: CASSYSDGTSDDTQYF. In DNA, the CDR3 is TGTGCCAGCAGTTACTCCGACGGGACTAGCGATGATACGCAGTATTTT.

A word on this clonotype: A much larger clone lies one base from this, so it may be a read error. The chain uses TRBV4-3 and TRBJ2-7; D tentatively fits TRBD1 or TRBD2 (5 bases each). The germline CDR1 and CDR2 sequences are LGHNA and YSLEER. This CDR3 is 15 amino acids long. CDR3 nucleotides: TGCGCCGGCAGCCAAGACCGGGACCTAGCCTACGAGCAGTACTTC. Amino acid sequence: CAGSQDRDLAYEQYF.

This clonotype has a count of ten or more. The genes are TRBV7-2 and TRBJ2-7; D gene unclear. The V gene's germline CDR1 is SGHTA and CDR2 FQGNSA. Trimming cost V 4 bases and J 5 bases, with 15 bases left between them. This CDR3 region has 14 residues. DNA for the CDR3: TGTGCCAGCAGCTCCGGGCCCCTGGGCAACGAGCAGTACTTC. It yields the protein CASSSGPLGNEQYF.

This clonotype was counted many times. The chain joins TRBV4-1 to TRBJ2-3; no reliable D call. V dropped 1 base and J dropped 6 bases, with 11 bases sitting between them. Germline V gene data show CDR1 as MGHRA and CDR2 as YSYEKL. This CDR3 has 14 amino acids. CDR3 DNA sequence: TGCGCCAGCAGCCAAGCCCTTCACGCGGATACGCAGTATTTT. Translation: CASSQALHADTQYF.

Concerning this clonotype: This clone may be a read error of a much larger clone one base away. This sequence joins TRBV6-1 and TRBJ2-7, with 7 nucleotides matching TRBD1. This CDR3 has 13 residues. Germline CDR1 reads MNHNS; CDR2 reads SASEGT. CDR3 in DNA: TGTGCCAGCAGTGCCCAGGGGGTGAATGAGCGGTACTTC. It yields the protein CASSAQGVNERYF.

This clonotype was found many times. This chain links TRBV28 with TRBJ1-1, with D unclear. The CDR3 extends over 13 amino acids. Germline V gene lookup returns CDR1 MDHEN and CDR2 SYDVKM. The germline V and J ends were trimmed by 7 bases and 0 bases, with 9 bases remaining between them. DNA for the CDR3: TGTGCCAGCACCGGCCGGCTGAACACTGAAGCTTTCTTT. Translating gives CASTGRLNTEAFF.

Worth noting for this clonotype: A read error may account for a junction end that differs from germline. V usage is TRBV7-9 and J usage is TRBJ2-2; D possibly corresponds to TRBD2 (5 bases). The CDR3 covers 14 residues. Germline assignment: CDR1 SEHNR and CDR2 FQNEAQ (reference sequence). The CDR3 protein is CASTSAGDTGELLF. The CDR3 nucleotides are TGTGCCAGCACCTCGGCTGGTGACACCGGGGAGCTGCTTTTT.

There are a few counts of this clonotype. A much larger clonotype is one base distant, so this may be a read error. The CDR3 reads CASSLGSNPGELFF. The CDR3 DNA is TGTGCCAGCAGCCTGGGCTCGAACCCCGGGGAGCTGTTTTTT. The V and J genes are TRBV4-2 and TRBJ2-2, with D hard to call. Per germline, CDR1 LGHNA and CDR2 YNFKEQ. The CDR3 runs 14 residues.

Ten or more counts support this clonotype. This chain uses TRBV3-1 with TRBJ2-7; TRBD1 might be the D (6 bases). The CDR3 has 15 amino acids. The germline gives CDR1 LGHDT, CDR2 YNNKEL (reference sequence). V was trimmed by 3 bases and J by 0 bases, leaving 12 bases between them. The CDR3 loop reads CASSHGQSSSYEQYF. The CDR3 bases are TGTGCCAGCAGCCACGGACAGTCTAGCTCCTACGAGCAGTACTTC.

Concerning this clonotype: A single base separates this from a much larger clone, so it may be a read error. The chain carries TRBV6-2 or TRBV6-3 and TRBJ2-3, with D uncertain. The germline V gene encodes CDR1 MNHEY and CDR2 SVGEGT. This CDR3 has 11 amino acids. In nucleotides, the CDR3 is TGTGCCAGCGGTTACCCTCCTGCGCAGTATTTT. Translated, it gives CASGYPPAQYF.

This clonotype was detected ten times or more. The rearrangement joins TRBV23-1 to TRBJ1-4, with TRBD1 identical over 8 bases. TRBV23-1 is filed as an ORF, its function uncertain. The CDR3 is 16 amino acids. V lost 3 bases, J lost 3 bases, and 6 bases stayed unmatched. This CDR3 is CASSQPDRVPNEKLFF. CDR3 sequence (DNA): TGCGCCAGCAGTCAGCCGGACAGGGTTCCTAATGAAAAACTGTTTTTT.

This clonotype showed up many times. The CDR3, as DNA: TGTGCCAGCAGTTACTTGAATCAGCCCCAGCATTTT. Protein sequence: CASSYLNQPQHF. This rearrangement joins TRBV6-2 or TRBV6-3 to TRBJ1-5; D not certain. Germline CDR1 reads MNHEY; CDR2 reads SVGEGT. V dropped 1 base and J dropped 4 bases, with 2 bases sitting between them. CDR3 size: 12 residues.

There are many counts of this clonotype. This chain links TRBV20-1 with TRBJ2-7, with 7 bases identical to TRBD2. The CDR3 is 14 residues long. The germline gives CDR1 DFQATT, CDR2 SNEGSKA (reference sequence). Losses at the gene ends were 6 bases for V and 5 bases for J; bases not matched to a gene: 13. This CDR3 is CSAHRASGLHEQYF. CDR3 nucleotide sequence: TGCAGTGCCCATCGGGCTAGCGGCCTGCACGAGCAGTACTTC.

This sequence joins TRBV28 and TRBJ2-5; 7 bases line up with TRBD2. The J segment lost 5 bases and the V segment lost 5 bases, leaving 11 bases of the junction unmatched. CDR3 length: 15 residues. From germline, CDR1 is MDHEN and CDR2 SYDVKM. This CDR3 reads CASSPGAGDGETQYF. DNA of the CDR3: TGTGCCAGCAGTCCCGGTGCGGGGGACGGGGAGACCCAGTACTTC.

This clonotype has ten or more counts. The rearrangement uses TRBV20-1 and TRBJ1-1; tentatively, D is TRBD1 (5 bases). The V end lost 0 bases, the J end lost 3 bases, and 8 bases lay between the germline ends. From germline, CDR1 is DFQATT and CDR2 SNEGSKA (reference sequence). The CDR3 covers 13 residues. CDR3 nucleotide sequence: TGCAGTGCTAGAGATCGGGGACACACTGAAGCTTTCTTT. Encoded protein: CSARDRGHTEAFF.

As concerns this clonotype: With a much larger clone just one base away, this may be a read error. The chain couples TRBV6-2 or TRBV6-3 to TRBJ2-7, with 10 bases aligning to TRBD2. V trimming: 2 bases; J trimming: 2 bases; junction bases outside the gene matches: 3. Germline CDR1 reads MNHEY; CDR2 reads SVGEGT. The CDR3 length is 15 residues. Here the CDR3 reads CASSYGSGGTYEQYF. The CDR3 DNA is TGTGCCAGCAGTTACGGTAGCGGGGGGACCTACGAGCAGTACTTC.

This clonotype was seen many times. Here the CDR3 reads CASSSRPVYEQYF. DNA for the CDR3: TGTGCCAGCAGTTCCCGCCCCGTCTACGAGCAGTACTTC. The V and J genes are TRBV27 and TRBJ2-7; D unclear. V lost 4 bases and J 3 bases, leaving 10 bases between the germline ends. The V gene's germline CDR1 is MNHEY and CDR2 SMNVEV (reference sequence). The CDR3 is 13 amino acids.

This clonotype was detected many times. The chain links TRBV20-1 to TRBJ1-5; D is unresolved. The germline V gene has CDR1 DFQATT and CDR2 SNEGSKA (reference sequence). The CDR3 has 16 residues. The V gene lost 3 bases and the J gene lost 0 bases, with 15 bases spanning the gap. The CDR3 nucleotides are TGCAGTGCTAGTCAAGCTAGAGGGTATAGCAATCAGCCCCAGCATTTT. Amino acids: CSASQARGYSNQPQHF.

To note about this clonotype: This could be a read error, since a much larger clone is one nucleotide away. CDR3 protein: CASSSATGGGADTQYF. CDR3 sequence (DNA): TGTGCCAGCAGCTCGGCGACAGGGGGCGGAGCAGATACGCAGTATTTT. The rearrangement uses TRBV7-2 and TRBJ2-3; the match to TRBD1 covers 10 bases. Germline V gives CDR1 SGHTA, CDR2 FQGNSA. The ends lost 4 bases at V and 4 bases at J; junction bases unmatched: 8. The CDR3 sequence is 16 residues long.

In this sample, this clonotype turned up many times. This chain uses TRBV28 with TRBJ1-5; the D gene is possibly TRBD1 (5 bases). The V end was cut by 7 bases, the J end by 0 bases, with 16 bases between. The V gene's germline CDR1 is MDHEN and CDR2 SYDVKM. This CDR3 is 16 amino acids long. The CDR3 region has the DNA TGTGCCAGCACCAACGGGGGACGGGATAGCAATCAGCCCCAGCATTTT. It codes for CASTNGGRDSNQPQHF.

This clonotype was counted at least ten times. CDR3 region: CASSSTTGGVETQYF. The CDR3, as DNA: TGTGCCAGCAGCTCAACGACAGGTGGGGTAGAGACCCAGTACTTC. This rearrangement joins TRBV7-9 to TRBJ2-5; tentatively, D is TRBD1 (6 bases). The germline CDR1 and CDR2 sequences are SEHNR and FQNEAQ (reference sequence). This CDR3 has 15 residues. Between the trimmed V and J ends, which lost 4 bases and 4 bases, there was a span of 16 bases. The variable domain in full, completed from reference TRBV7-9 and TRBJ2-5, reads DTGVSQNPRHKITKRGQNVTFRCDPISEHNRLYWYRQTLGQGPEFLTYFQNEAQLEKSRLLSDRFSAERPKGSFSTLEIQRTEQGDSAMYLCASSSTTGGVETQYFGPGTRLLVL.

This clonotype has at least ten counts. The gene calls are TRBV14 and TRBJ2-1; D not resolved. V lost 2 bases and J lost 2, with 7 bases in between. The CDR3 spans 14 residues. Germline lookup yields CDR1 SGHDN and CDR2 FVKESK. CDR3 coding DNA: TGTGCCAGCAGCCAACTTACCCCCTACAATGAGCAGTTCTTC. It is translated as CASSQLTPYNEQFF.